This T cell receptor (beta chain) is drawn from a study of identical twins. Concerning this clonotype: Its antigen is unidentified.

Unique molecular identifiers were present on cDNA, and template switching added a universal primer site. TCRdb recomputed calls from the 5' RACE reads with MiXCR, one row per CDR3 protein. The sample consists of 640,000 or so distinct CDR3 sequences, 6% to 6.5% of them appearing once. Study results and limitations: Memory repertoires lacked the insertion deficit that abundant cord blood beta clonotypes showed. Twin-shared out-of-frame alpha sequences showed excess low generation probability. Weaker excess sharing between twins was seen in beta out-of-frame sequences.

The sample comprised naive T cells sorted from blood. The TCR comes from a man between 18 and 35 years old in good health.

The CDR3 DNA follows: TGTGCCAGCAGCCAAGCGTCAGCAGGGTCGGTCTACAATGAGCAGTTCTTC. Residues: CASSQASAGSVYNEQFF. The rearrangement links TRBV14 to TRBJ2-1, with D tentatively TRBD1 (5 bases). CDR3 length: 17 residues. Looked up from germline, CDR1 is SGHDN and CDR2 is FVKESK. V lost 1 base, J lost 3 bases, and 16 bases lay in between. The full variable domain, completed using reference TRBV14 and TRBJ2-1, is EAGVTQFPSHSVIEKGQTVTLRCDPISGHDNLYWYRRVMGKEIKFLLHFVKESKQDESGMPNNRFLAERTGGTYSTLKVQPAELEDSGVYFCASSQASAGSVYNEQFFGPGTRLTVL.